Listed below are T cell receptor beta chains from one sample, sequenced in a study of blood T cell repertoires in COVID-19. Profiling relied on immunoSEQ multiplex PCR, and the TCRdb table lists in-frame clones only, not all of them. The sample lists a few hundred thousand clones, roughly nine tenths occurring once. The material sequenced was PBMCs or T cells enriched from blood (not recorded which). The receptors were gathered from a woman aged 60-75 years who had recovered from COVID-19. Both conserved end residues are part of each CDR3. Fields, in order: J gene, clone size, CDR3 length, V gene, D gene, CDR3 protein, CDR3 DNA. The D gene is left open where the match is weak. Size is stated for part of the rows, as once, few or many counts, or as a class when the clone is expanded.

>TRBJ2-7|once|12|TRBV30|-
CAWAGKPYEQYF
TGTGCCTGGGCCGGGAAGCCCTACGAGCAGTACTTC
>TRBJ1-6|-|15|TRBV5-1|-
CASSGEGPNNSPLHF
TGCGCCAGCAGCGGGGAGGGACCGAATAATTCACCCCTCCACTTT
>TRBJ1-4|-|11|TRBV6-5|-
CASSGLEKLFF
TGTGCCAGTTCAGGGTTGGAAAAACTGTTTTTT
>TRBJ1-2|once|13|TRBV28|-
CASSLSAGYGYTF
TGTGCCAGCAGTTTATCCGCCGGGTATGGCTACACCTTC
>TRBJ1-1|-|18|TRBV12-5|TRBD1
CASGLGGTGQGTNTEAFF
TGTGCTAGTGGTTTGGGTGGAACGGGACAGGGGACGAACACTGAAGCTTTCTTT
>TRBJ2-1|-|15|TRBV11-2|TRBD1
CASSTAGTGGDEQFF
TGTGCCAGCAGCACCGCCGGGACAGGGGGCGATGAGCAGTTCTTC
>TRBJ2-6|-|16|TRBV28|TRBD1
CASRATGQLGANVLTF
TGTGCCAGCAGGGCCACGGGACAGTTGGGGGCCAACGTCCTGACTTTC
>TRBJ1-1|-|15|TRBV6-4|-
CASSHYNGQHPGAFF
TGTGCCAGCAGTCACTACAACGGACAGCACCCCGGGGCTTTCTTT
>TRBJ2-1|-|13|TRBV6-5|TRBD1
CASRGTGNNEQFF
TGTGCCAGCAGGGGGACAGGGAACAATGAGCAGTTCTTC
>TRBJ2-7|once|16|TRBV11-2|TRBD1
CASSLGNRGRGYEQYF
TGTGCCAGCAGCTTAGGAAACCGGGGCAGGGGGTACGAGCAGTACTTC
>TRBJ2-7|-|15|TRBV9|TRBD2
CASSPEAGGPYEQYF
TGTGCCAGCAGCCCAGAGGCGGGGGGACCCTACGAGCAGTACTTC
>TRBJ2-1|-|15|TRBV2|TRBD1
CASTLTRDRANEQFF
TGTGCCAGCACCCTAACCCGGGACAGGGCCAATGAGCAGTTCTTC
>TRBJ2-3|-|17|TRBV6-2/TRBV6-3|TRBD2
CASSKRTSGADKDTQYF
TGTGCCAGCAGCAAACGGACTAGCGGGGCTGACAAAGATACGCAGTATTTT
>TRBJ2-5|-|15|TRBV29-1|-
CSVEDQAGVQETQYF
TGCAGCGTTGAAGATCAGGCAGGGGTCCAGGAGACCCAGTACTTC
>TRBJ2-3|-|14|TRBV24-1|-
CATSDPRGTDTQYF
TGTGCCACCAGTGACCCCCGGGGGACAGATACGCAGTATTTT
>TRBJ1-5|-|13|TRBV18|TRBD1
CASRQGINQPQHF
TGTGCCAGCCGACAGGGGATAAATCAGCCCCAGCATTTT
>TRBJ1-6|-|16|TRBV5-1|-
CASSLGSTSPNSPLHF
TGCGCCAGCAGCTTGGGGAGTACTTCCCCCAATTCACCCCTCCACTTT
>TRBJ1-4|once|15|TRBV5-6|TRBD1
CASSLPGTGHEKLFF
TGTGCCAGCAGCTTGCCAGGGACAGGGCATGAAAAACTGTTTTTT
>TRBJ1-6|-|16|TRBV3-1/TRBV3-2|-
CASSRAIGGRGSPLHF
TGTGCCAGCAGCCGCGCGATAGGAGGGAGAGGTTCACCCCTCCACTTT
>TRBJ1-1|-|14|TRBV19|-
CASSLDSHGAEAFF
TGTGCCAGTAGTCTGGACAGTCACGGGGCTGAAGCTTTCTTT
>TRBJ1-6|-|17|TRBV5-1|TRBD1
CASSSDRGSSYNSPLHF
TGCGCCAGCAGCTCGGACAGGGGCAGCTCCTATAATTCACCCCTCCACTTT
>TRBJ1-2|-|14|TRBV4-1|-
CASSQDGLGSSYTF
TGCGCCAGCAGCCAAGATGGGCTTGGTTCCAGCTACACCTTC
>TRBJ2-5|-|17|TRBV5-6|TRBD1
CASSLSATGVFWETQYF
TGTGCCAGCAGCTTAAGCGCGACAGGGGTTTTTTGGGAGACCCAGTACTTC
>TRBJ1-5|-|14|TRBV6-1|-
CASSDRGGNQPQHF
TGTGCCAGCAGTGACAGGGGAGGCAATCAGCCCCAGCATTTT
>TRBJ1-6|-|15|TRBV27|TRBD1
CASRLIGTGDSPLHF
TGTGCCAGCAGGCTAATCGGGACAGGAGATTCACCCCTCCACTTT
>TRBJ1-4|-|15|TRBV5-4|-
CASSLAPGLDEKLFF
TGTGCCAGCAGCTTGGCCCCGGGACTAGATGAAAAACTGTTTTTT
>TRBJ2-7|-|16|TRBV5-1|TRBD1
CASSQQTGSTGYEQYF
TGCGCCAGCAGCCAACAGACAGGGTCCACAGGCTACGAGCAGTACTTC
>TRBJ2-2|-|16|TRBV9|TRBD2
CASSVAGGRLTGELFF
TGTGCCAGCAGCGTCGCGGGGGGGCGTCTCACCGGGGAGCTGTTTTTT
>TRBJ2-2|-|15|TRBV19|TRBD1
CASIRRTGLTGELFF
TGTGCCAGTATACGGAGGACAGGGTTAACCGGGGAGCTGTTTTTT
>TRBJ1-3|few|18|TRBV4-1|TRBD1
CASSQGRPRGPLGNTIYF
TGCGCCAGCAGCCAAGGGCGCCCTAGGGGGCCGCTCGGAAACACCATATATTTT
>TRBJ1-1|-|15|TRBV9|-
CASSVALLGNTEAFF
TGTGCCAGCAGCGTAGCATTACTCGGGAACACTGAAGCTTTCTTT
>TRBJ1-2|-|16|TRBV4-1|TRBD1
CASSHRDSTWGYGYTF
TGCGCCAGCAGCCACCGGGACAGCACGTGGGGCTATGGCTACACCTTC
>TRBJ1-1|-|15|TRBV5-1|-
CASSLRTPWDTEAFF
TGCGCCAGCAGTCTAAGGACACCCTGGGACACTGAAGCTTTCTTT
>TRBJ1-2|-|13|TRBV10-3|-
CAISGGINYGYTF
TGTGCCATCAGTGGCGGCATTAACTATGGCTACACCTTC
>TRBJ1-3|-|14|TRBV11-3|TRBD1
CASGADRIGNTIYF
TGTGCCAGCGGCGCGGACAGGATCGGAAACACCATATATTTT
>TRBJ2-5|-|15|TRBV7-2|-
CASSEQTGGKETQYF
TGTGCCAGCAGCGAACAGACAGGAGGAAAAGAGACCCAGTACTTC
>TRBJ2-1|-|14|TRBV15|-
CATSADRVARGLVF
TGTGCCACCAGTGCAGATCGGGTCGCCAGGGGTCTGGTCTTC
>TRBJ1-2|-|14|TRBV5-1|-
CASSFGGAYYGYTF
TGCGCCAGCAGCTTCGGGGGGGCCTACTATGGCTACACCTTC
>TRBJ2-1|-|16|TRBV7-2|-
CASSLIVVSSYNEQFF
TGTGCCAGCAGCTTAATAGTGGTAAGCTCCTACAATGAGCAGTTCTTC